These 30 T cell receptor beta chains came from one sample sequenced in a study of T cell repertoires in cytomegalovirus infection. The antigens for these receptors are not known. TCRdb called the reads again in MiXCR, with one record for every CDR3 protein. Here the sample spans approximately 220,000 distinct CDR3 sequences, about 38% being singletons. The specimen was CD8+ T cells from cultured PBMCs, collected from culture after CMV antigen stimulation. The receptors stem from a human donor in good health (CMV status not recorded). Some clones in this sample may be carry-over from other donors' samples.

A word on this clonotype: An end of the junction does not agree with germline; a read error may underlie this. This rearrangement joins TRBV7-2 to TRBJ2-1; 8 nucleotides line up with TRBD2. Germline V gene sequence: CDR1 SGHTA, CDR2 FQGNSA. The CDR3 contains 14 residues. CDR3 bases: TGTGCAAGCAGGACTAGCTGGAAGTACAATGAGCAGTTCTTC. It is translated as CASRTSWKYNEQFF.

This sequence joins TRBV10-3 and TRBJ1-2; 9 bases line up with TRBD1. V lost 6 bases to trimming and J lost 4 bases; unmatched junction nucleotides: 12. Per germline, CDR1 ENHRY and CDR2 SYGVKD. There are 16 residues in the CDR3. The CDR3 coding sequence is TGTGCCATCAGACCGGGACAGGGTTCTTTCTCCTATGGCTACACCTTC. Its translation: CAIRPGQGSFSYGYTF.

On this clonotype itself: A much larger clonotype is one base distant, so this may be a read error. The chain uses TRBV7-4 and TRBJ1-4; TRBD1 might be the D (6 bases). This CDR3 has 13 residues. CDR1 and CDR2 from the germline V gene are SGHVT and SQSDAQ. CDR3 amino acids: CASRPGTRGDEIF. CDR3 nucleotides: TGTGCCAGCAGACCGGGGACAAGGGGCGACGAGATTTTT. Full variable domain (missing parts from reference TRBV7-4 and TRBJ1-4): GAGVSQSPRYKVAKRGRDVALRCDSISGHVTLYWYRQTLGQGSEVLTYSQSDAQRDKSGRPSGRFSAERPERSVSTLKIQRTEQGDSAVYLCASRPGTRGDEIFGSGTQLSVL.

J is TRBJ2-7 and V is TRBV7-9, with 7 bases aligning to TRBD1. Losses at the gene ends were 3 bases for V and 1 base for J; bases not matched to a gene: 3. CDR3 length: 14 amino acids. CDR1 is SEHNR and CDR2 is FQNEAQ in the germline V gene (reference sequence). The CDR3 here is CASSLMDRSYEQYF. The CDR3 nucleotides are TGTGCCAGCAGCTTGATGGACAGGTCCTACGAGCAGTACTTC.

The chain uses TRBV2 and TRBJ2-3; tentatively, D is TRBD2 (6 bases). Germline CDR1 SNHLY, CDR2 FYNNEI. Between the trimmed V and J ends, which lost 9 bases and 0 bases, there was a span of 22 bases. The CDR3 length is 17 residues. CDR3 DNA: TGTGCCAGATACTTCCCTAGCGCAAGTTCTAGCACAGATACGCAGTATTTT. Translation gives CARYFPSASSSTDTQYF.

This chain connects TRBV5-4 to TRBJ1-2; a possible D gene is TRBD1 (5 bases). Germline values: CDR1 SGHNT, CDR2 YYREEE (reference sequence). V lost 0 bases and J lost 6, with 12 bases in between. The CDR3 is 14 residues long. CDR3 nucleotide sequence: TGTGCCAGCAGCTTGGACCGGGGAGGGGATGGCTACACCTTC. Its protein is CASSLDRGGDGYTF.

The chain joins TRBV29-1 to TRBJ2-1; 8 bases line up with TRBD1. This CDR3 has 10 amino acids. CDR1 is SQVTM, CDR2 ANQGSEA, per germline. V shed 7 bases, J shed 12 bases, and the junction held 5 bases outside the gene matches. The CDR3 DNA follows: TGCAGCGGACAGGGGAGAGGGCAGTTCTTC. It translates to CSGQGRGQFF.

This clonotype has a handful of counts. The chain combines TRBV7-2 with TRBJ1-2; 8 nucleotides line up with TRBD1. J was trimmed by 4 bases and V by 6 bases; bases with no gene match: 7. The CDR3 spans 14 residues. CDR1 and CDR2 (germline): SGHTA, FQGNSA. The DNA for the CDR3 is TGTGCCAGCAGGTCCGGGACAGGACTCTATGGCTACACCTTC. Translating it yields CASRSGTGLYGYTF.

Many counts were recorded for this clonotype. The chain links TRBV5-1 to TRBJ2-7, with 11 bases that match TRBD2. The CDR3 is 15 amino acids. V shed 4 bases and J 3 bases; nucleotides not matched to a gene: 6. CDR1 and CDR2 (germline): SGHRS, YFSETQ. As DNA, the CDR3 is TGCGCCAGCAGCCTCGGGACTAGCGGCTTCTACGAGCAGTACTTC. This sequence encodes CASSLGTSGFYEQYF.

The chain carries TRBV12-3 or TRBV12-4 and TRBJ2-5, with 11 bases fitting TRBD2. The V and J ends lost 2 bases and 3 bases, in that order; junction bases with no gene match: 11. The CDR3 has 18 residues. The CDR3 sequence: CASSLSFTLAGGKETQYF. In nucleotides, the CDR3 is TGTGCCAGCAGTTTATCATTCACCCTAGCGGGGGGTAAAGAGACCCAGTACTTC.

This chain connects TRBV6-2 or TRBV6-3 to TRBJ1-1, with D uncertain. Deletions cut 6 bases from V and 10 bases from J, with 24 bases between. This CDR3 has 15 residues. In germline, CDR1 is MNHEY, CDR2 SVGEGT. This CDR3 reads CASRTFDVLGSGAFF. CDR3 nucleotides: TGTGCCAGCAGAACCTTCGACGTACTCGGCTCAGGAGCTTTCTTT.

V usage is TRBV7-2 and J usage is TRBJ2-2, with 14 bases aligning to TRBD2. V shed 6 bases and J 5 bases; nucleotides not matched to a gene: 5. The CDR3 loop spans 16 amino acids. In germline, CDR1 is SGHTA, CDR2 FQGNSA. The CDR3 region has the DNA TGTGCCAGCAGATACGGGACTAGCGGGGGAACCGGGGAGCTGTTTTTT. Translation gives CASRYGTSGGTGELFF. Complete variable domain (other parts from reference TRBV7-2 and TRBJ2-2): GAGVSQSPSNKVTEKGKDVELRCDPISGHTALYWYRQSLGQGLEFLIYFQGNSAPDKSGLPSDRFSAERTGGSVSTLTIQRTQQEDSAVYLCASRYGTSGGTGELFFGEGSRLTVL.

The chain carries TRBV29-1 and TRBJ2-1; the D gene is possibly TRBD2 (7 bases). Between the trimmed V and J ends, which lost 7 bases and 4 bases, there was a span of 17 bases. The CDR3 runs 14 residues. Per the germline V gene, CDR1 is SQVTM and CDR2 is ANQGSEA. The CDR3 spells CSGGGARLYNEQFF. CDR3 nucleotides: TGCAGCGGGGGGGGGGCAAGATTATACAATGAGCAGTTCTTC.

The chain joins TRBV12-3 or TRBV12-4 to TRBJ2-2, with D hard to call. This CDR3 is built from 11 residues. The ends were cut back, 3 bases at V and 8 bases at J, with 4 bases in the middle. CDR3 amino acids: CASSLKGELFF. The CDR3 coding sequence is TGTGCCAGCAGTTTGAAGGGGGAGCTGTTTTTT.

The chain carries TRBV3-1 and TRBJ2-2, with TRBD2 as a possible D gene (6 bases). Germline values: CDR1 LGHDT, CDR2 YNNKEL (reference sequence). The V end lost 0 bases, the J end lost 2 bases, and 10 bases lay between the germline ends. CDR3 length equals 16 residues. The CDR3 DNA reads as TGTGCCAGCAGCCAAGATCGGAGGGGAAACACCGGGGAGCTGTTTTTT. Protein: CASSQDRRGNTGELFF.

CDR3 loop: CASSPWTSGRALLETQYF. The CDR3 DNA reads as TGTGCCAGCAGCCCGTGGACTAGCGGGAGGGCCCTCCTTGAGACCCAGTACTTC. The chain joins TRBV11-2 to TRBJ2-5, with TRBD2 matching 15 bases. V gave up 5 bases and J gave up 5 bases; unmatched junction bases: 12. The CDR3 spans 18 residues. CDR1 is SGHAT, CDR2 FQNNGV, per germline.

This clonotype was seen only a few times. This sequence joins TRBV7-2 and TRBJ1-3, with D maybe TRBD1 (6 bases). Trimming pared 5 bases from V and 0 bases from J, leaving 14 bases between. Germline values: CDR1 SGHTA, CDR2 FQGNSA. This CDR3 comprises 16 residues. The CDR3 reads CASSPRGGGSGNTIYF. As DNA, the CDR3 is TGTGCCAGCAGCCCCCGGGGAGGGGGCTCTGGAAACACCATATATTTT.

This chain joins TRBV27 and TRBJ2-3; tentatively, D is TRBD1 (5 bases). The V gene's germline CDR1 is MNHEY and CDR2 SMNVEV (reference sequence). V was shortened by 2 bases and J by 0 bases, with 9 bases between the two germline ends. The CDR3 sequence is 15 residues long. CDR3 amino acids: CASSLITGSTDTQYF. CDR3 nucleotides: TGTGCCAGCAGTTTAATAACAGGTAGCACAGATACGCAGTATTTT.

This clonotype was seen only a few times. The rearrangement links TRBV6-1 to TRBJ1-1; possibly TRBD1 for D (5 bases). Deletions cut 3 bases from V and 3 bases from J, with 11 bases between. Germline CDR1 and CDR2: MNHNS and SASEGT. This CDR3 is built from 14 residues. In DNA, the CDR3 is TGTGCCAGCAGTGAGGGGCTAGAGTACACTGAAGCTTTCTTT. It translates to CASSEGLEYTEAFF.

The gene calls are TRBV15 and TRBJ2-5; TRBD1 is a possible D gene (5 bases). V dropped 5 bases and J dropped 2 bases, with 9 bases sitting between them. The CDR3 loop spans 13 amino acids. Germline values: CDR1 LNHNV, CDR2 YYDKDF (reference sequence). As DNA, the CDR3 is TGTGCCACCAGCGGCAACAGGCAAGAGACCCAGTACTTC. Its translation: CATSGNRQETQYF.

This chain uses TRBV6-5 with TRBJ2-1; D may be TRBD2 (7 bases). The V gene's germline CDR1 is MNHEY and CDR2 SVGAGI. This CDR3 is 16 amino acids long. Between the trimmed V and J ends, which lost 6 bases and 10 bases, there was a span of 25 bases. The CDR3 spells CASRYSTGGLGGEQFF. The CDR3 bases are TGTGCCAGCAGATACAGTACGGGGGGCCTAGGTGGAGAGCAGTTCTTC.

The CDR3 DNA is TGTGCCAGCAGAGGGCCGGCGTCCTACGAGCAGTACTTC. It codes for CASRGPASYEQYF. The chain has TRBV12-3 or TRBV12-4 and TRBJ2-7, with D unclear. The CDR3 sequence is 13 residues long. Deletions cut 6 bases from V and 1 base from J, with 10 bases between.

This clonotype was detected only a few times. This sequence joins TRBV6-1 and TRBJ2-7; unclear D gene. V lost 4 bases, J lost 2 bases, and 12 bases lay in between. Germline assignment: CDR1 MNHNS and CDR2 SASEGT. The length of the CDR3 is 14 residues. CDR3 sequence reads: CASSGHGETYEQYF. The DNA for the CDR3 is TGTGCCAGCAGTGGGCACGGAGAGACCTACGAGCAGTACTTC.

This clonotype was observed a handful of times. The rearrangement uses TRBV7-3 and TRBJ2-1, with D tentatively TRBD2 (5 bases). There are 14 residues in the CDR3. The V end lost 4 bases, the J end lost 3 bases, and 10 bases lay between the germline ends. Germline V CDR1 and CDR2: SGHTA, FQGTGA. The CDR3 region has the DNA TGTGCCAGCAGCTCCGCCGGAGGCTACAATGAGCAGTTCTTC. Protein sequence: CASSSAGGYNEQFF.

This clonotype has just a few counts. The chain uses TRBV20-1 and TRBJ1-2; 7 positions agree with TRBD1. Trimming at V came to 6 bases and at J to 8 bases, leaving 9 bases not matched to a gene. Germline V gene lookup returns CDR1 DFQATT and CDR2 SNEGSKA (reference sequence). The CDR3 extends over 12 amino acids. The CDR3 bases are TGCAGTGCGCCCGGGACAGCACTCGGCTACACCTTC. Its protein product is CSAPGTALGYTF.

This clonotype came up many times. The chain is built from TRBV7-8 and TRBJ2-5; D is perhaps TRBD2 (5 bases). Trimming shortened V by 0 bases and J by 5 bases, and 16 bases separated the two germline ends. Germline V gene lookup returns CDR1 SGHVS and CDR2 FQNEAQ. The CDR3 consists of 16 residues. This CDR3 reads CASSLASFSVGETQYF. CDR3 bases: TGTGCCAGCAGCTTAGCGTCATTTAGCGTTGGGGAGACCCAGTACTTC.

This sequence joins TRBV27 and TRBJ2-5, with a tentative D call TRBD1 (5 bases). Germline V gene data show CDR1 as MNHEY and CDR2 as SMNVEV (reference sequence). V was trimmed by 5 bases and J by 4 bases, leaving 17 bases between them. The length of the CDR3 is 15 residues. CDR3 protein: CASSPRQNIIETQYF. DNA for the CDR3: TGTGCCAGCAGTCCCAGACAGAACATAATAGAGACCCAGTACTTC.

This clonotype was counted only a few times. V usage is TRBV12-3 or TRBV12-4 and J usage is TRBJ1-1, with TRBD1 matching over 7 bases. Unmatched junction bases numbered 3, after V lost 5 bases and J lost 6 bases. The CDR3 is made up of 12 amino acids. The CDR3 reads CASSDRVPEAFF. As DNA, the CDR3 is TGTGCCAGCAGTGACAGGGTCCCTGAAGCTTTCTTT.

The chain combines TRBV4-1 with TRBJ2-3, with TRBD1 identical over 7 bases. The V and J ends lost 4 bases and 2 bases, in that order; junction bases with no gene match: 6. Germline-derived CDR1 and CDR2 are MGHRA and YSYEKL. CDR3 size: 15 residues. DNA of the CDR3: TGCGCCAGCAGCCTTGGGACAGTCCCCACAGATACGCAGTATTTT. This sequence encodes CASSLGTVPTDTQYF.

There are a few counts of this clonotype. The DNA for the CDR3 is TGTGCCAGCAGTTTAGGGGCGGGACCGGTGTATGAGCAGTTCTTC. It specifies CASSLGAGPVYEQFF. V is TRBV27 and J is TRBJ2-1; tentatively, D is TRBD2 (6 bases). V lost 2 bases and J lost 8, with 16 bases in between. The germline V gene encodes CDR1 MNHEY and CDR2 SMNVEV (reference sequence). The CDR3 is 15 amino acids.